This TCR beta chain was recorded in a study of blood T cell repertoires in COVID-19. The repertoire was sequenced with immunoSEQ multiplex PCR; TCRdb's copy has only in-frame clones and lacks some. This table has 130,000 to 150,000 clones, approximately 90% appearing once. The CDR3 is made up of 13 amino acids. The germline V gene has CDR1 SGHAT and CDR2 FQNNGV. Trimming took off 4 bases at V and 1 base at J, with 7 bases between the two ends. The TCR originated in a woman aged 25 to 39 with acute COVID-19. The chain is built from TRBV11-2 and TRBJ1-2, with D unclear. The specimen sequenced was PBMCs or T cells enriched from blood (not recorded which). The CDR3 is CASSSGFNYGYTF. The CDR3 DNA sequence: TGTGCCAGCAGCTCCGGTTTTAACTATGGCTACACCTTC.